The 5 T cell receptor beta chains given below trace back to one sample, sequenced in a study of T cell responses to AZD1222 COVID-19 vaccine. The data were produced by immunoSEQ multiplex PCR, yet TCRdb's version contains in-frame clones alone and is incomplete. The sample includes 90,000 to 150,000 clones, about 90% of them seen just once. Sequencing was performed on peripheral blood, taken on day 0 of AZD1222 vaccination. The receptors here all came from an adult in good health.

The chain employs TRBV20-1 and TRBJ1-5; no clear D gene. The CDR3 contains 13 residues. Germline CDR1 reads DFQATT; CDR2 reads SNEGSKA (reference sequence). V dropped 3 bases and J dropped 0 bases, with 6 bases sitting between them. The CDR3 here is CSASGDSNQPQHF. The CDR3 region has the DNA TGCAGTGCTAGTGGGGATAGCAATCAGCCCCAGCATTTT.

The gene calls are TRBV10-3 and TRBJ1-5; the match to TRBD1 covers 10 bases. Germline CDR1 is ENHRY and CDR2 is SYGVKD. Germline trimming cut 5 bases from V and 4 bases from J; bases unmatched to any gene: 8. CDR3 length: 16 amino acids. The CDR3 nucleotides read TGTGCCATCAGTTCCGGGACAGGGGAAAAAAATCAGCCCCAGCATTTT. Amino acids: CAISSGTGEKNQPQHF.

In its sample, this clone was seen once. Within the sample, other DNA sequences also encode this same CDR3. The V and J genes are TRBV19 and TRBJ2-1; 8 bases are shared with TRBD2. Germline V gene lookup returns CDR1 LNHDA and CDR2 SQIVND (reference sequence). The V and J ends lost 6 bases and 2 bases, in that order; junction bases with no gene match: 6. The length of the CDR3 is 15 residues. CDR3 DNA sequence: TGTGCCAGTAGCCCACGGGGGGGCGCCTACAATGAGCAGTTCTTC. It specifies CASSPRGGAYNEQFF.

The chain is built from TRBV12-3 or TRBV12-4 and TRBJ1-4; 7 nucleotides match TRBD1. The CDR3 totals 12 residues. V lost 5 bases, J lost 11 bases, and 5 bases stayed unmatched. The CDR3 spells CASSLNRGKLFF. The CDR3 nucleotides are TGTGCCAGCAGTCTCAACAGGGGTAAACTGTTTTTT.

The gene calls are TRBV30 and TRBJ1-5; D may be TRBD1 (6 bases). Trimming left V 3 bases short and J 6 bases short, with 12 bases between. The CDR3 loop spans 13 amino acids. Germline assignment: CDR1 GTSNPN and CDR2 SVGIG (reference sequence). CDR3 coding DNA: TGTGCCTGGAGCGGGGGGGCGGGTCAGCCCCAGCATTTT. Its protein is CAWSGGAGQPQHF.